The T cell receptor beta chain under discussion was sequenced for a study of blood T cell repertoires in COVID-19. Profiling relied on immunoSEQ multiplex PCR, and the TCRdb table lists in-frame clones only, not all of them. The repertoire holds 350,000 or so clones, with 88% as singletons. The CDR3 sequence is 16 residues long. J lost 5 bases, V lost 3 bases, and 11 bases had no gene match. From germline, CDR1 is ENHRY and CDR2 SYGVKD. The chain employs TRBV10-3 and TRBJ1-1, with TRBD1 identical over 8 bases. The sample consisted of PBMCs or T cells enriched from blood (not recorded which). The clonotype originates from a woman in her twenties or thirties who had been exposed to COVID-19. As DNA, the CDR3 is TGTGCCATCAGTGAACGGCCGACAGGGGAGAGTACTGAAGCTTTCTTT. Its translation is CAISERPTGESTEAFF.